This T cell receptor beta chain appears in the sequencing data of a study of control samples from healthy donors and cancer patients. Data came from immunoSEQ multiplex PCR; TCRdb stores just in-frame clones and leaves some out. The sample yields 150,000 to 180,000 clones, roughly 93% seen once. V shed 5 bases, J shed 3 bases, and the junction held 2 bases outside the gene matches. The CDR3 consists of 13 residues. The germline CDR1 and CDR2 sequences are KGHSH and LQKENI. V is TRBV18 and J is TRBJ2-5; TRBD1 aligns across 8 bases. This clonotype was sampled from a man aged 50-59 years in good health. The sequenced material came from blood. For the CDR3, the DNA is TGTGCCAGCTCAGGACAGGGTAAAGAGACCCAGTACTTC. This translates into CASSGQGKETQYF.